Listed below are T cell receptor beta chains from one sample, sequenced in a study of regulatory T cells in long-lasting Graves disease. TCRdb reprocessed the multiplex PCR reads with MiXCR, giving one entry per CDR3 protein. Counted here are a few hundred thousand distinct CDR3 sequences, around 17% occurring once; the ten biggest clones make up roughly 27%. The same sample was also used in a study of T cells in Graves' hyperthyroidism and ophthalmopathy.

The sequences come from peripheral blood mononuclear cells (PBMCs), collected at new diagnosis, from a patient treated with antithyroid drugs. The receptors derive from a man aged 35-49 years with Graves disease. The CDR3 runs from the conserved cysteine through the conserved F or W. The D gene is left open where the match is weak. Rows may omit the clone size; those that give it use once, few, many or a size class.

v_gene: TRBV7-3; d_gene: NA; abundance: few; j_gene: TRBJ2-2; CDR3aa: CASSLAARQQGELFF; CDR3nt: TGTGCCAGCAGCTTAGCTGCTAGACAGCAAGGGGAGCTGTTTTTT
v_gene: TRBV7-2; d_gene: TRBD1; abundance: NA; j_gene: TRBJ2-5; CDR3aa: CASTMWGQIQETQYF; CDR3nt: TGTGCCAGCACCATGTGGGGACAGATCCAAGAGACCCAGTACTTC
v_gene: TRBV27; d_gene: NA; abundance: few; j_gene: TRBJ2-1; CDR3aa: CASGTGTQKKQFF; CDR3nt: TGTGCCAGCGGAACCGGGACACAAAAAAAGCAGTTCTTC
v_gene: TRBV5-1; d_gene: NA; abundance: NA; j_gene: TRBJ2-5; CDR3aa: CASSPQGYQETQYF; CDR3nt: TGCGCCAGCAGCCCTCAGGGATATCAAGAGACCCAGTACTTC
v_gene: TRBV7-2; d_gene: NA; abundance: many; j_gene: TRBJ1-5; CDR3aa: CASSLVGTPGSNQPQHF; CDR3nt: TGTGCCAGCAGCTTAGTAGGCACCCCCGGAAGCAATCAGCCCCAGCATTTT
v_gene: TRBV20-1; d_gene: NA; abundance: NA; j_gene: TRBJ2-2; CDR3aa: CSASRNTGDLFF; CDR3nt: TGCAGTGCTAGCAGAAACACCGGGGACCTGTTTTTT
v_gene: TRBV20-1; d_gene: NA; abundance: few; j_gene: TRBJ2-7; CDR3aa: CSALPGSTLTEQYF; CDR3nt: TGCAGTGCTCTCCCCGGCTCCACCCTCACCGAGCAGTACTTC
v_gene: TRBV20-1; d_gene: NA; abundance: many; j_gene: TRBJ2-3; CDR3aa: CSVSVRGPDTQYF; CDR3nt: TGCAGTGTGTCAGTTAGGGGCCCAGATACGCAGTATTTT
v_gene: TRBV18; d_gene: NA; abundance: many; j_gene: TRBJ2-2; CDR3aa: CASSPGFGGQPGELFF; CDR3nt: TGTGCCAGCTCACCAGGCTTCGGGGGGCAGCCCGGGGAGCTGTTTTTT
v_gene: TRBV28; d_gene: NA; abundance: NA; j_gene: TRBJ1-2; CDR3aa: CASSTLGTLHAGYTF; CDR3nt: TGTGCCAGCAGCACCCTCGGGACCCTGCACGCCGGCTACACCTTC
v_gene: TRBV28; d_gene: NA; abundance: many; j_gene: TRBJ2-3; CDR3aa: CASSRSSWGDTQYF; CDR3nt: TGTGCCAGCAGTCGGTCGTCTTGGGGGGATACGCAGTATTTT
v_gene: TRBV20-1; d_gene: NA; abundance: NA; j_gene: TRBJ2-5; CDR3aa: CSARDLGTGSQETQYF; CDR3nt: TGCAGTGCTAGAGATCTGGGAACAGGGTCTCAAGAGACCCAGTACTTC
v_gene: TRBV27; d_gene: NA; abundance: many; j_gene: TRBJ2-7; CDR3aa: CASRPTGTYEQYF; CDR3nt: TGTGCCAGCAGGCCCACAGGGACCTACGAGCAGTACTTC
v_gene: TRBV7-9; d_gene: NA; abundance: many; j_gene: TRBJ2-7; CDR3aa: CASSLVSGKTYEQYF; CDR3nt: TGTGCCAGCAGCTTAGTCTCCGGAAAGACCTACGAGCAGTACTTC
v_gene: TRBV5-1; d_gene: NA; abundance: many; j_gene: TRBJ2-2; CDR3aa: CASWGQNTGELFF; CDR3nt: TGCGCCAGCTGGGGACAGAACACCGGGGAGCTGTTTTTT
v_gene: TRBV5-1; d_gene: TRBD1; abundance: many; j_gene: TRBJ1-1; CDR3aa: CASSLADRVLAFF; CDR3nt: TGCGCCAGCAGCTTGGCGGACAGGGTATTAGCTTTCTTT
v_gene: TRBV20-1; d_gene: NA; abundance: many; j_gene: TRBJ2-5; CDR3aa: CSARDWNSLNQETQYF; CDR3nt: TGCAGTGCTAGAGATTGGAACTCACTCAACCAAGAGACCCAGTACTTC
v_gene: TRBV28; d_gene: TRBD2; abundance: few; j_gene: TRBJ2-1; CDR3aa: CASSFYQRGNEQFF; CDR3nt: TGTGCCAGCAGTTTTTACCAGCGGGGGAATGAGCAGTTCTTC
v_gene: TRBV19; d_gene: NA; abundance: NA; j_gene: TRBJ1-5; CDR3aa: CASSSQIRNQPQHF; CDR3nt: TGTGCCAGTAGTAGTCAGATCCGCAATCAGCCCCAGCATTTT
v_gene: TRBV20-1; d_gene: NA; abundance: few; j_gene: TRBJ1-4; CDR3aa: CSAAAGATNEKLFF; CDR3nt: TGCAGTGCTGCCGCCGGCGCAACTAATGAAAAACTGTTTTTT
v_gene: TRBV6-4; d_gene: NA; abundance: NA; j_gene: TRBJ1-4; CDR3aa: CASTQGEKLFF; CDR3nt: TGTGCCAGCACGCAAGGTGAAAAACTGTTTTTT
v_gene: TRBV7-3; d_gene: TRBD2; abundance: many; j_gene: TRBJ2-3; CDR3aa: CASSQSGGASNTQYF; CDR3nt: TGTGCCAGCAGCCAAAGCGGGGGGGCTTCCAATACGCAGTATTTT
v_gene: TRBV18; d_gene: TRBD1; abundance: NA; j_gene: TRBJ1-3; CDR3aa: CASSPPGTASSGNTIYF; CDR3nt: TGTGCCAGCTCCCCTCCCGGGACAGCCTCCTCTGGAAACACCATATATTTT
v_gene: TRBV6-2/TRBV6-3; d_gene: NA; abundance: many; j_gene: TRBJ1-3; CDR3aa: CASSYFGQSGNTIYF; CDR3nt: TGTGCCAGCAGTTACTTCGGGCAAAGTGGGAACACCATATATTTT
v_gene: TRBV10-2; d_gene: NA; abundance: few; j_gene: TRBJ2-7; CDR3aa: CASSGPGGGYEQYF; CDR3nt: TGCGCCAGCAGTGGGCCCGGGGGTGGCTACGAGCAGTACTTC
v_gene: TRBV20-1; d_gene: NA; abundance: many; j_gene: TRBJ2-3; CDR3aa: CSAWDNTDTQYF; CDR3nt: TGCAGTGCTTGGGACAACACAGATACGCAGTATTTT
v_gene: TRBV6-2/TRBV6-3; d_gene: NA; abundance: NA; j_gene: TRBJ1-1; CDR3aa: CASRKGQTEAFF; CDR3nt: TGTGCCAGCAGAAAAGGGCAAACTGAAGCTTTCTTT
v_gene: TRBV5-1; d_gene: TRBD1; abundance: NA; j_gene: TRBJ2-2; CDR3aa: CASSLGRGRGLPGELFF; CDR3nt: TGCGCCAGCAGCTTGGGTCGAGGCAGGGGGTTACCCGGGGAGCTGTTTTTT
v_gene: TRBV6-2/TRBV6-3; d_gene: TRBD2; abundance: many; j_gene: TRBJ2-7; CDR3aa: CASSYSAGAGYYYEQYF; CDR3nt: TGTGCCAGCAGTTACTCAGCGGGGGCTGGTTACTACTACGAGCAGTACTTC
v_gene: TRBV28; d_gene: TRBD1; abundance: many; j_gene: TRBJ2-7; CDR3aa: CASSPTGHEQYF; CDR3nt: TGTGCCAGCAGTCCGACAGGGCACGAGCAGTACTTC
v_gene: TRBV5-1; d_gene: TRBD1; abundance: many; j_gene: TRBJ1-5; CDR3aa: CASSPGQGATQPQHF; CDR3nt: TGCGCCAGCAGTCCGGGACAGGGGGCAACTCAGCCCCAGCATTTT
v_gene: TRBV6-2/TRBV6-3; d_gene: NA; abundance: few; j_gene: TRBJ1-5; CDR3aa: CASSQRGEGQPQHF; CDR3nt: TGTGCCAGCAGCCAACGGGGGGAGGGGCAGCCCCAGCATTTT
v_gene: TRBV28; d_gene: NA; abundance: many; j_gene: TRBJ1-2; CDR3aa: CATTRASYGYTF; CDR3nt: TGTGCCACTACCAGGGCCTCCTATGGCTACACCTTC
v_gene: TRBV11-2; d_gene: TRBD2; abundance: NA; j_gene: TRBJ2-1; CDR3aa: CASSLGGGAYNEQFF; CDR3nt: TGTGCCAGCAGCTTGGGCGGGGGGGCTTACAATGAGCAGTTCTTC
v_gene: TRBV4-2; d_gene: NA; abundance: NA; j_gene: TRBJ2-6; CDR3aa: CASSQRGTGANVLTF; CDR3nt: TGTGCCAGCAGCCAGAGGGGTACTGGGGCCAACGTCCTGACTTTC
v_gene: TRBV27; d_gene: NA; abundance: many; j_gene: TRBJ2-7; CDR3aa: CASSMWTGRDEQYF; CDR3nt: TGTGCCAGCAGTATGTGGACAGGGAGGGACGAGCAGTACTTC
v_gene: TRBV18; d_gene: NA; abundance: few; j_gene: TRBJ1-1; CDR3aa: CASSPGEGTLPTKTEAFF; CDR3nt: TGTGCCAGCTCACCAGGAGAAGGGACACTACCAACCAAAACTGAAGCTTTCTTT
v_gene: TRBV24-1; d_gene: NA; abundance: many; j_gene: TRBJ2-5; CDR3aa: CATSSVGGETQYF; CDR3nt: TGTGCCACCAGCTCGGTGGGGGGAGAGACCCAGTACTTC
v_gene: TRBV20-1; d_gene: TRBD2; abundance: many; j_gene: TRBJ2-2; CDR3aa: CSARGTSGGNTGELFF; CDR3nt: TGCAGTGCCAGAGGGACTAGCGGGGGCAACACCGGGGAGCTGTTTTTT
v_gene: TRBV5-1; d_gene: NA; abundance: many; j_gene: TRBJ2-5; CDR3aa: CASSTHREQETQYF; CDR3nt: TGCGCCAGCAGCACCCACAGGGAACAAGAGACCCAGTACTTC